One sample yielded the 22 T cell receptor beta chains listed below, sequenced in a study of blood T cells in healthy people across ages. Alongside a J-beta primer mix, a sample-barcoded 5' primer served in a second PCR lasting roughly 7 to 11 cycles. TCRdb independently ran MiXCR on the 5' RACE reads; one entry per CDR3 protein. The sample carries 1.5 million to 2 million distinct CDR3 sequences, around 50% recorded once. Sequencing was carried out using blood. These receptors all stem from a woman aged 40 to 50 in good health.

This clonotype was counted a few times. V is TRBV28 and J is TRBJ2-7; 7 positions match TRBD1. The CDR3 runs to 13 residues. Trimming removed 4 bases from V and 3 bases from J; junction bases left unmatched: 3. CDR1 MDHEN and CDR2 SYDVKM come from the germline V gene. The CDR3 nucleotides are TGTGCCAGCAGTTGGCAGGGGGACTACGAGCAGTACTTC. Translated: CASSWQGDYEQYF.

This sequence joins TRBV13 and TRBJ2-5, with 7 positions matching TRBD1. V lost 3 bases and J lost 3; bases outside the gene matches: 10. Germline lookup yields CDR1 PRHDT and CDR2 FYEKMQ (reference sequence). The CDR3 is 16 residues long. CDR3 coding DNA: TGTGCCAGCAGCTTCAGAGCGACCGGGACAGAAGAGACCCAGTACTTC. Its translation is CASSFRATGTEETQYF.

V gene TRBV25-1 combines with J gene TRBJ1-2; D is unclear. Between the trimmed V and J ends, which lost 3 bases and 5 bases, there was a span of 7 bases. This CDR3 has 12 residues. From germline, CDR1 is MGHDK and CDR2 SYGVNS. CDR3 in amino acids: CASSDPPYGYTF. CDR3 bases: TGTGCCAGCAGTGACCCGCCTTATGGCTACACCTTC.

Only a few counts were recorded for this clonotype. The gene calls are TRBV2 and TRBJ2-5; no clear D. Germline values: CDR1 SNHLY, CDR2 FYNNEI. This CDR3 has 12 residues. Trimming left V 5 bases short and J 4 bases short, with 8 bases between. The CDR3 DNA sequence: TGTGCCAGCAGTATCGAGCGAGAGACCCAGTACTTC. Its protein product is CASSIERETQYF.

V and J are TRBV5-6 and TRBJ2-4; D not certain. The J call is in doubt because the DNA end fits TRBJ2-5 better. Germline CDR1 reads SGHDT; CDR2 reads YYEEEE. This CDR3 has 16 amino acids. In DNA form, the CDR3 reads TGTGCCAGCAGCTTGCTTATCGGACCTGGGAAAGAGACCCAGTACTTC. Translation gives CASSLLIGPGKETQYF.

This clonotype was observed many times. Written as DNA, the CDR3 is TGCGCCAGCAGCCAAGATTCGGGGGCGGGGGTCACCTACGAGCAGTACTTC. Translated, it gives CASSQDSGAGVTYEQYF. V and J are TRBV4-1 and TRBJ2-7, with a weak D call TRBD2 (7 bases). V lost 0 bases, J lost 2 bases, and 17 bases lay in between. The CDR3 is 17 residues long. Germline V gene data show CDR1 as MGHRA and CDR2 as YSYEKL.

This clonotype was observed once. The chain employs TRBV9 and TRBJ2-5; TRBD2 aligns across 7 bases. The germline V gene has CDR1 SGDLS and CDR2 YYNGEE. J was trimmed by 3 bases and V by 4 bases; bases with no gene match: 9. The CDR3 is 15 residues long. The CDR3 region has the DNA TGTGCCAGCAGCTATAACCTTGGGGGGGAAGAGACCCAGTACTTC. This gives the protein CASSYNLGGEETQYF.

This chain joins TRBV20-1 and TRBJ1-6; D is unclear. Between the trimmed V and J ends, which lost 3 bases and 6 bases, there was a span of 9 bases. The germline V gene encodes CDR1 DFQATT and CDR2 SNEGSKA (reference sequence). CDR3 length: 13 amino acids. The CDR3 DNA is TGCAGTGCTAGTTTAGAGCCTAATTCACCCCTCCACTTT. It yields the protein CSASLEPNSPLHF.

This chain links TRBV15 with TRBJ1-5; 8 bases are a match to TRBD1. The CDR3 spans 18 residues. The junction had 12 bases not matched to a gene; V was cut back by 0 bases and J by 5 bases. Germline V CDR1 and CDR2: LNHNV, YYDKDF (reference sequence). In DNA form, the CDR3 reads TGTGCCACCAGCAGAGACCCGACAGGGGCGCAAGTCGATCAGCCCCAGCATTTT. It codes for CATSRDPTGAQVDQPQHF.

This chain's CDR3 is CASSASRAGGTDTQYF. The CDR3 bases are TGTGCCAGCAGCGCATCCAGGGCGGGCGGGACAGATACGCAGTATTTT. This chain links TRBV6-1 with TRBJ2-3; D assignment may be TRBD1 or TRBD2 (5 bases each). Trimming left V 6 bases short and J 3 bases short, with 19 bases between. Germline CDR1 MNHNS, CDR2 SASEGT. This CDR3 region has 16 residues.

V usage is TRBV10-3 and J usage is TRBJ1-2; TRBD1 might be the D (6 bases). Between the trimmed V and J ends, which lost 1 base and 3 bases, there was a span of 15 bases. Germline V gene lookup returns CDR1 ENHRY and CDR2 SYGVKD. The CDR3 runs to 16 residues. CDR3 DNA sequence: TGTGCCATCAGTGAGTTCAGGGACAACAGTCACTATGGCTACACCTTC. Encoded protein: CAISEFRDNSHYGYTF.

V usage is TRBV29-1 and J usage is TRBJ1-5; weak D call: TRBD1 (5 bases). CDR3 length: 13 amino acids. Germline CDR1 reads SQVTM; CDR2 reads ANQGSEA. V lost 7 bases and J lost 5, with 15 bases in between. For the CDR3, the DNA is TGCAGCGCCCAAGGATCGGGGGATCAGCCCCAGCATTTT. This gives the protein CSAQGSGDQPQHF.

CDR3 region: CASHQGGNSPLHF. The CDR3, as DNA: TGTGCCAGCCATCAGGGGGGGAATTCACCCCTCCACTTT. This sequence joins TRBV6-5 and TRBJ1-6; the match to TRBD1 covers 7 bases. Trimming cost V 8 bases and J 7 bases; bases outside gene matches: 5. The CDR3 contains 13 residues. Germline V gene sequence: CDR1 MNHEY, CDR2 SVGAGI.

This chain uses TRBV28 with TRBJ2-1; 7 bases fit TRBD1. The CDR3 is made up of 14 amino acids. The junction had 9 bases not matched to a gene; V was cut back by 6 bases and J by 7 bases. From germline, CDR1 is MDHEN and CDR2 SYDVKM. The CDR3 sequence: CASSAGTAVNEQFF. The CDR3 DNA reads as TGTGCCAGCAGCGCCGGGACAGCAGTAAATGAGCAGTTCTTC.

This clonotype was seen more than once but under ten times. This sequence joins TRBV7-2 and TRBJ2-5; 7 positions agree with TRBD1. The trim removed 4 bases at V and 2 bases at J, leaving 7 bases unmatched. CDR3 length: 15 residues. CDR1 SGHTA and CDR2 FQGNSA come from the germline V gene. This CDR3 reads CASSSYGTDQETQYF. The CDR3 nucleotides read TGTGCCAGCAGCTCCTATGGGACAGATCAAGAGACCCAGTACTTC.

In this sample, this clonotype turned up a few times. V and J are TRBV5-1 and TRBJ2-3; D is perhaps TRBD2 (6 bases). Trimming took 2 bases from V and 3 from J, leaving 13 bases between them. The CDR3 is 15 residues long. Per the germline V gene, CDR1 is SGHRS and CDR2 is YFSETQ. CDR3 in DNA: TGCGCCAGCAGCTTATCCGGGAGTAATACAGATACGCAGTATTTT. It specifies CASSLSGSNTDTQYF.

This chain links TRBV4-3 with TRBJ2-1; D is possibly TRBD2 (5 bases). V shed 1 base and J shed 15 bases, with 22 bases lying between them. The CDR3 has 15 residues. Germline V lookup: CDR1 LGHNA, CDR2 YSLEER. Written as DNA, the CDR3 is TGCGCCAGCAGCCAAGTAGCGAATTCCTACAATGCGCGGTTCTTC. Translated, it gives CASSQVANSYNARFF.

This clonotype was recorded a few times. One end of the junction is discordant with germline, which a read error may explain. This chain connects TRBV28 to TRBJ2-1; 7 bases line up with TRBD2. This CDR3 comprises 18 residues. Germline CDR1 MDHEN, CDR2 SYDVKM. Written as DNA, the CDR3 is TGTGCCAGCAGTTCCGACGTGGGGGTCGGGGGGTCCTTCAATGAGCAGTTCTTC. Translation gives CASSSDVGVGGSFNEQFF.

The J gene is TRBJ2-7, the V gene TRBV6-1; D may be TRBD2 (5 bases). The CDR3 spans 12 residues. V lost 6 bases and J 3 bases, leaving 9 bases between the germline ends. Germline V CDR1 and CDR2: MNHNS, SASEGT. The CDR3 sequence: CASRGEHYEQYF. In DNA form, the CDR3 reads TGTGCCAGCAGGGGAGAGCACTACGAGCAGTACTTC.

The CDR3 region has the DNA TGCAGCGTTCGGGGAGACTTAGCCAAAAACATTCAGTACTTC. This translates into CSVRGDLAKNIQYF. The chain is built from TRBV29-1 and TRBJ2-4, with D possibly matching TRBD2 (5 bases). The ends were cut back, 5 bases at V and 0 bases at J, with 11 bases in the middle. Germline CDR1 is SQVTM and CDR2 is ANQGSEA. The CDR3 contains 14 residues. Using reference TRBV29-1 and TRBJ2-4 for the parts outside the CDR3, the full variable domain is SAVISQKPSRDICQRGTSLTIQCQVDSQVTMMFWYRQQPGQSLTLIATANQGSEATYESGFVIDKFPISRPNLTFSTLTVSNMSPEDSSIYLCSVRGDLAKNIQYFGAGTRLSVL.

This clonotype was counted between two and nine times. This chain uses TRBV2 with TRBJ2-1, with TRBD1 identical over 7 bases. TRBJ2-7 explains the end of the DNA better; the J call may be wrong. The CDR3 has 15 amino acids. Germline lookup yields CDR1 SNHLY and CDR2 FYNNEI. CDR3 DNA sequence: TGTGCCAGCACCCCCGGGACAGTTGCCTACAATGAGCAGTACTTC. Translated, it gives CASTPGTVAYNEQYF.

A few counts support this clonotype. V gene TRBV2 combines with J gene TRBJ1-4; 9 bases are a match to TRBD1. The CDR3 is 14 residues long. CDR1 and CDR2 (germline): SNHLY, FYNNEI. Losses at the gene ends were 5 bases for V and 8 bases for J; bases not matched to a gene: 6. The CDR3 bases are TGTGCCAGCAGTAGGGACAGGGTTGGGGAAAAACTGTTTTTT. This gives the protein CASSRDRVGEKLFF.